This TCR beta chain was found in a study of long-term antiretroviral therapy in people with HIV. Held in samples before DNA extraction were about 0.85-10 million cryopreserved PBMC. With respect to this clone: Its antigen is not identified.

Study results and caveats: Diversity went up after ART and still fell short of transplant donor controls.

The authors ran the immunoSEQ assay, v3.0, at survey level. Libraries were prepared by immunoSEQ multiplex PCR; TCRdb keeps only in-frame clonotypes and omits some of them. Here the sample spans some 27,000 clones, approximately 79% being singletons. Here the sequenced sample was unsorted PBMCs, taken 2.1 years after starting antiretroviral therapy. This receptor was taken from a man aged 25 to 40 with HIV.

The CDR3 loop reads CASSLSGSAQPQHF. The CDR3 region has the DNA TGTGCCAGCAGTTTATCAGGGTCGGCTCAGCCCCAGCATTTT. The chain has TRBV28 and TRBJ1-5; D may be TRBD1 (5 bases). The CDR3 extends over 14 amino acids. The germline V gene encodes CDR1 MDHEN and CDR2 SYDVKM. The germline V and J ends were trimmed by 1 base and 6 bases, with 10 bases remaining between them.